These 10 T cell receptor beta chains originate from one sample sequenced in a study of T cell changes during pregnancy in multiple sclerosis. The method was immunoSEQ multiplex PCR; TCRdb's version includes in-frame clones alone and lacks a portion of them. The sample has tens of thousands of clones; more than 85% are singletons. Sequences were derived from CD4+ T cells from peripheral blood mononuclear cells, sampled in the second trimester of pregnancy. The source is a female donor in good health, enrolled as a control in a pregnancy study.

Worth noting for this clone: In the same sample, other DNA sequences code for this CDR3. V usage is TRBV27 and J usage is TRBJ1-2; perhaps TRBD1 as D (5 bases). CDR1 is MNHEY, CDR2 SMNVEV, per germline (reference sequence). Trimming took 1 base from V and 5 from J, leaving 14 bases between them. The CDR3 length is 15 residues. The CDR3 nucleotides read TGTGCCAGCAGTTTATTCAAAGGGGTAGGGTATGGCTACACCTTC. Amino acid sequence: CASSLFKGVGYGYTF.

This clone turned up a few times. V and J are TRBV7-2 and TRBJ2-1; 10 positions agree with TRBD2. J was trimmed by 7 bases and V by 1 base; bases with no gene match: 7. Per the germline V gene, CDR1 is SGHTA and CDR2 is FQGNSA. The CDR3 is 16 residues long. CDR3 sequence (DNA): TGTGCCAGCAGCTTAGTACGCGCTAGCGGGAGAAATGAGCAGTTCTTC. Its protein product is CASSLVRASGRNEQFF.

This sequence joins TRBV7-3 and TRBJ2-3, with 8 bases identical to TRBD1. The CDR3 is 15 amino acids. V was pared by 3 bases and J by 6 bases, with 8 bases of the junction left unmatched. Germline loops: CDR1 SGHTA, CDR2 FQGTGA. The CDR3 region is CASSLGLTGVDTQYF. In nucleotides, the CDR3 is TGTGCCAGCAGCTTGGGGCTGACAGGGGTGGATACGCAGTATTTT.

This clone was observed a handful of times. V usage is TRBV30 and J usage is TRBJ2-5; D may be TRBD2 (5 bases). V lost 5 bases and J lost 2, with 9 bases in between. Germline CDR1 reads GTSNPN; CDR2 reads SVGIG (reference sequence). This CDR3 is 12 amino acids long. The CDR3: CAWESGQETQYF. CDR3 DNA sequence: TGTGCCTGGGAGAGCGGTCAAGAGACCCAGTACTTC.

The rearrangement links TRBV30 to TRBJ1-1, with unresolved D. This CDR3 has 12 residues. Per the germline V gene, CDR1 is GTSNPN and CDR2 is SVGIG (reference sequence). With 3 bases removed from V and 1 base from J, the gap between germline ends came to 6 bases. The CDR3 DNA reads TGTGCCTGGAGCGAGGCGAACACTGAAGCTTTCTTT. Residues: CAWSEANTEAFF. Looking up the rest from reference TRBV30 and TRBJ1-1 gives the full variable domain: SQTIHQWPATLVQPVGSPLSLECTVEGTSNPNLYWYRQAAGRGLQLLFYSVGIGQISSEVPQNLSASRPQDRQFILSSKKLLLSDSGFYLCAWSEANTEAFFGQGTRLTVV.

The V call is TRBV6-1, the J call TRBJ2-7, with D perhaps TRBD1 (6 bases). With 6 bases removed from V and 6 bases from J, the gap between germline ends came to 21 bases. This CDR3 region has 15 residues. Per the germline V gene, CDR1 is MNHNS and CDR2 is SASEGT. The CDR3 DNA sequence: TGTGCCAGCAGCAAAGAGGCCACTGTGACAGGCGAGCAGTACTTC. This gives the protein CASSKEATVTGEQYF.

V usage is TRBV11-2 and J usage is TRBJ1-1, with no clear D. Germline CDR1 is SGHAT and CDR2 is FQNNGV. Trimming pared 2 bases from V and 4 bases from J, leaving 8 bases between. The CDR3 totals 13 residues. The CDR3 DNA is TGTGCCAGCAGCTTAAAAGAGGGCACTGAAGCTTTCTTT. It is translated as CASSLKEGTEAFF.

This CDR3 is CASSVTSGRVEQFF. The CDR3 DNA sequence: TGCGCCAGCAGTGTTACTAGCGGGAGGGTTGAGCAGTTCTTC. The chain is built from TRBV10-1 and TRBJ2-1, with 13 bases fitting TRBD2. The CDR3 has 14 amino acids. The V gene's germline CDR1 is WNHNN and CDR2 SYGVQD (reference sequence). The ends lost 4 bases at V and 9 bases at J; junction bases unmatched: 3.

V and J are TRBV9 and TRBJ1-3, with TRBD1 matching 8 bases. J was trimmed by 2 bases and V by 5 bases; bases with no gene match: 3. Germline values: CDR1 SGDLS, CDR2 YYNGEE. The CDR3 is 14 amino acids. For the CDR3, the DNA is TGTGCCAGCAGGGGGACAGGTACTGGAAACACCATATATTTT. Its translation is CASRGTGTGNTIYF. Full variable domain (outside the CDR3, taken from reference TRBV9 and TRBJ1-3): DSGVTQTPKHLITATGQRVTLRCSPRSGDLSVYWYQQSLDQGLQFLIQYYNGEERAKGNILERFSAQQFPDLHSELNLSSLELGDSALYFCASRGTGTGNTIYFGEGSWLTVV.

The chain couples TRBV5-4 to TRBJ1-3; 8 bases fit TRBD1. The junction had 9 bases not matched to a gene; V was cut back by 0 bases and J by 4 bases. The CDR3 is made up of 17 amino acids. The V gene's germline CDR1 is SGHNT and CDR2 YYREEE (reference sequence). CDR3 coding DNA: TGTGCCAGCAGCTTGGCCATGGCAGGGGGCAGAGGAAACACCATATATTTT. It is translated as CASSLAMAGGRGNTIYF.